This is a list of T cell receptor beta chains from one sample in a study of blood T cell repertoires in COVID-19. The protocol was immunoSEQ multiplex PCR, while the TCRdb copy is restricted to in-frame clones and leaves out a portion. The sample contains some 110,000 clones, roughly 86% of which appear only once. Input material: peripheral blood. The source of these receptors is a man between 35 and 55 years old with acute or convalescent COVID-19. CDR3s include the opening cysteine and the closing phenylalanine or tryptophan. The D gene is left open where the match is weak. Clone size, where shown, is once, few, many, or a class for clones that have expanded.

>TRBJ1-2|TRBD1|once|TRBV6-5
CASSRTGDGYTF
TGTGCCAGCAGTCGGACAGGGGACGGCTACACCTTC
>TRBJ2-3|.|.|TRBV12-3/TRBV12-4
CASRQGISDTQYF
TGTGCCAGCAGGCAGGGGATTTCAGATACGCAGTATTTT
>TRBJ2-3|TRBD1|.|TRBV19
CASSISSRGQGSTDTQYF
TGTGCCAGTAGTATATCAAGTCGAGGACAGGGTAGCACAGATACGCAGTATTTT
>TRBJ2-2|.|.|TRBV9
CASSPLVARTGELFF
TGTGCCAGCAGTCCTCTAGTAGCCCGTACCGGGGAGCTGTTTTTT
>TRBJ2-3|.|once|TRBV9
CASSVAEDTQYF
TGTGCCAGCAGCGTAGCTGAGGATACGCAGTATTTT
>TRBJ1-4|.|few|TRBV7-2
CASSWPGANEKLFF
TGTGCCAGCAGCTGGCCCGGGGCTAATGAAAAACTGTTTTTT
>TRBJ2-7|TRBD2|once|TRBV20-1
CSASSGRADLSYEQYF
TGCAGTGCTAGTAGCGGGAGGGCCGACCTCTCCTACGAGCAGTACTTC
>TRBJ2-3|TRBD2|.|TRBV5-8
CASSLGMVAGDLSTDTQYF
TGTGCCAGCAGCTTGGGAATGGTAGCGGGGGACCTTTCCACAGATACGCAGTATTTT
>TRBJ1-2|TRBD1|.|TRBV12-3/TRBV12-4
CASSSRGPYGYTF
TGTGCCAGCAGTTCAAGGGGGCCCTATGGCTACACCTTC
>TRBJ1-5|.|.|TRBV2
CASSSRQINQPQHF
TGTGCCAGCAGTTCAAGACAGATCAATCAGCCCCAGCATTTT
>TRBJ2-1|TRBD2|once|TRBV7-2
CASSLRLAGSNEQFF
TGTGCCAGCAGCTTACGGCTAGCGGGGAGCAATGAGCAGTTCTTC
>TRBJ1-3|.|.|TRBV7-2
CASSSSGGAGNTIYF
TGTGCCAGCAGCTCCTCGGGGGGGGCTGGAAACACCATATATTTT
>TRBJ1-5|.|once|TRBV24-1
CATSANSNQPQHF
TGTGCCACCAGTGCAAATAGCAATCAGCCCCAGCATTTT
>TRBJ2-6|.|.|TRBV30
CAWKNGGVFGANVLTF
TGTGCCTGGAAGAATGGAGGGGTGTTTGGGGCCAACGTCCTGACTTTC
>TRBJ1-2|TRBD1|.|TRBV6-1
CASSELGWDRGFYGYTF
TGTGCCAGCAGTGAATTGGGGTGGGACAGGGGATTCTATGGCTACACCTTC
>TRBJ2-3|.|.|TRBV5-1
CASSLVSGPDTQYF
TGCGCCAGCAGCTTGGTCAGCGGGCCTGATACGCAGTATTTT
>TRBJ2-7|TRBD2|.|TRBV5-1
CASSFRSGSESYEQYF
TGCGCCAGCAGCTTCAGGAGCGGGAGCGAGTCCTACGAGCAGTACTTC
>TRBJ2-7|.|.|TRBV14
CASSQGGLSYEQYF
TGTGCCAGCAGCCAAGGAGGGTTGTCCTACGAGCAGTACTTC
>TRBJ1-1|TRBD1|.|TRBV14
CASSQDLDRGAEAFF
TGTGCCAGCAGCCAAGACCTAGACAGGGGCGCTGAAGCTTTCTTT
>TRBJ1-5|TRBD1|few|TRBV29-1
CSASTGMGQPQHF
TGCAGCGCCTCGACAGGGATGGGGCAGCCCCAGCATTTT
>TRBJ2-1|.|many|TRBV24-1
CATSDPDLSSYNEQFF
TGTGCCACCAGTGACCCCGACTTAAGCTCCTACAATGAGCAGTTCTTC
>TRBJ2-3|TRBD2|once|TRBV5-1
CASSAGLAESTDTQYF
TGCGCCAGCAGCGCGGGACTAGCCGAGAGCACAGATACGCAGTATTTT
>TRBJ2-3|.|.|TRBV12-3/TRBV12-4
CASSYREDTQYF
TGTGCCAGCAGCTACAGGGAGGATACGCAGTATTTT
>TRBJ2-7|.|.|TRBV6-1
CASTERQGGPYEQYF
TGTGCCAGCACTGAACGACAGGGAGGCCCCTACGAGCAGTACTTC
>TRBJ2-7|TRBD1|.|TRBV20-1
CSWGTVYEQYF
TGCAGTTGGGGGACAGTCTACGAGCAGTACTTC
>TRBJ2-7|.|.|TRBV5-6
CASYLGRGYEQYF
TGTGCCAGCTACCTTGGACGGGGCTACGAGCAGTACTTC
>TRBJ1-4|TRBD1|.|TRBV5-5
CASSSPGTADEKLFF
TGTGCCAGCAGCTCTCCCGGGACAGCGGACGAAAAACTGTTTTTT
>TRBJ1-1|.|few|TRBV30
CAWDQNQGPGTEAFF
TGTGCCTGGGACCAAAACCAGGGGCCGGGCACTGAAGCTTTCTTT
>TRBJ1-3|.|.|TRBV4-3
CASSQFLGAFGNTIYF
TGCGCCAGCAGCCAGTTCTTGGGGGCATTTGGAAACACCATATATTTT
>TRBJ2-7|TRBD1|.|TRBV19
CASSTTGTGDEQYF
TGTGCCAGTAGTACCACGGGGACAGGGGATGAGCAGTACTTC
>TRBJ1-1|.|.|TRBV6-2/TRBV6-3
CASSYSGSGAFF
TGTGCCAGCAGTTACTCCGGGTCGGGAGCTTTCTTT